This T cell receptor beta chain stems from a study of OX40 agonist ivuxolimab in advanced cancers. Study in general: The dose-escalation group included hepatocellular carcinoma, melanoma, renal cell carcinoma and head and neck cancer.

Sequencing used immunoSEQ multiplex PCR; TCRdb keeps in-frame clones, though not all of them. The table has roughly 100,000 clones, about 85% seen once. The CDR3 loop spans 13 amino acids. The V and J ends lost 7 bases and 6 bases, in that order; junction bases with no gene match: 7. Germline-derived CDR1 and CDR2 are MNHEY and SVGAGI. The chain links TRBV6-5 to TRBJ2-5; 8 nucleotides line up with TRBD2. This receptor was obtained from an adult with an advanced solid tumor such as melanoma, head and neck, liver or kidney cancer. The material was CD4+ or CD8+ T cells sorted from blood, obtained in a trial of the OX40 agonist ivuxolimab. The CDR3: CASISSGSKTQYF. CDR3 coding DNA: TGTGCCAGCATTTCCAGCGGGAGTAAGACCCAGTACTTC.